These T cell receptor beta chains were read from a single sample in a study of blood T cell repertoires in COVID-19. TCRdb's copy holds only in-frame clones and misses some; the assay was immunoSEQ multiplex PCR. The sample records around 89,000 clones, roughly 70% being singletons. The sample comprised peripheral blood. Source of these receptors: an elderly woman with acute or convalescent COVID-19. The CDR3 runs from the conserved cysteine through the conserved F or W. D genes are given only for firm matches. Clone size is stated in some rows and not others, as once, few, many or a class when expanded.

TRBV28,-,TRBJ1-1,-,CASSLGRDTEAFF,TGTGCCAGCAGCCTAGGGAGAGACACTGAAGCTTTCTTT
TRBV27,-,TRBJ1-4,-,CASSETTATNEKLFF,TGTGCCAGCAGCGAAACGACAGCAACTAATGAAAAACTGTTTTTT
TRBV6-5,TRBD1,TRBJ1-5,-,CASRRQGGGNQPQHF,TGTGCCAGCAGACGACAGGGAGGCGGCAATCAGCCCCAGCATTTT
TRBV6-5,TRBD2,TRBJ2-1,medium-sized,CASSQTSGAYNEQFF,TGTGCCAGCAGTCAGACTAGCGGGGCCTACAATGAGCAGTTCTTC
TRBV9,-,TRBJ1-6,-,CASSVAGDYNSPLHF,TGTGCCAGCAGCGTAGCAGGTGATTATAATTCACCCCTCCACTTT
TRBV5-6,TRBD1,TRBJ2-7,-,CASSPGQGRYEQYF,TGTGCCAGCAGCCCCGGACAGGGGCGCTACGAGCAGTACTTC
TRBV4-3,-,TRBJ1-2,-,CASSQAGRRGNYGYTF,TGCGCCAGCAGCCAAGCTGGTCGGAGGGGTAACTATGGCTACACCTTC
TRBV6-5,-,TRBJ2-1,-,CASTGGSYNEQFF,TGTGCCAGCACAGGGGGGTCCTACAATGAGCAGTTCTTC
TRBV5-1,TRBD1,TRBJ1-2,-,CASSIGQGNGYTF,TGCGCCAGCAGCATCGGACAGGGCAATGGCTACACCTTC
TRBV12-1,-,TRBJ2-7,-,CASSLPRPFYEQYF,TGTGCCAGCAGCCTCCCTCGTCCTTTCTACGAGCAGTACTTC
TRBV29-1,-,TRBJ2-5,-,CSARDTGGQETQYF,TGCAGCGCTCGGGACACAGGAGGACAAGAGACCCAGTACTTC
TRBV7-9,-,TRBJ1-5,-,CASSLGDQPQHF,TGTGCCAGCAGCTTAGGCGATCAGCCCCAGCATTTT
TRBV6-2/TRBV6-3,TRBD1,TRBJ1-2,-,CASSYDRGSYGYTF,TGTGCCAGCAGTTACGACAGGGGCAGCTATGGCTACACCTTC
TRBV5-1,-,TRBJ2-7,many,CASSERPTGSEQYF,TGCGCCAGCAGCGAGAGGCCGACGGGGAGCGAGCAGTACTTC
TRBV7-2,TRBD1,TRBJ2-6,-,CASSPTGGTGANVLTF,TGTGCCAGCAGCCCAACAGGGGGCACTGGGGCCAACGTCCTGACTTTC
TRBV7-2,TRBD2,TRBJ2-1,-,CASPRTSGAYNEQFF,TGTGCCAGCCCACGAACTAGCGGGGCCTACAATGAGCAGTTCTTC
TRBV2,TRBD1,TRBJ1-5,-,CASSPTTGDGQPQHF,TGTGCCAGCAGTCCAACCACAGGGGACGGACAGCCCCAGCATTTT
TRBV6-5,TRBD1,TRBJ1-1,-,CASRGQRNTEAFF,TGTGCCAGCAGGGGACAGCGGAACACTGAAGCTTTCTTT
TRBV12-5,TRBD1,TRBJ2-1,-,CASGLVNQGLDRGHDNEQFF,TGTGCTAGTGGTTTGGTCAATCAGGGTTTAGACAGGGGGCACGACAATGAGCAGTTCTTC
TRBV18,-,TRBJ1-1,-,CASSPSKEGAFF,TGTGCCAGCTCACCGTCGAAGGAGGGAGCTTTCTTT
TRBV5-1,-,TRBJ2-1,-,CASSGRQVENSYNEQFF,TGCGCCAGCAGTGGCAGACAAGTAGAAAACTCCTACAATGAGCAGTTCTTC
TRBV14,-,TRBJ1-2,-,CASSQGGGIGYTF,TGTGCCAGCAGCCAAGGTGGAGGGATTGGGTACACCTTC
TRBV24-1,-,TRBJ2-2,-,CATRYRDTGELFF,TGTGCCACCAGATACAGGGACACCGGGGAGCTGTTTTTT
TRBV4-3,-,TRBJ1-2,-,CASSLEGAYGYTF,TGCGCCAGCAGCCTAGAGGGAGCCTATGGCTACACCTTC
TRBV7-9,-,TRBJ1-5,-,CASSSTDLPPAQPQHF,TGTGCCAGCAGCTCGACTGATCTTCCGCCCGCGCAGCCCCAGCATTTT
TRBV6-4,TRBD2,TRBJ2-2,-,CASSDSISGGNTGELFF,TGTGCCAGCAGTGACTCCATTAGCGGGGGAAACACCGGGGAGCTGTTTTTT